These 8 T cell receptor beta chains came from one sample sequenced in a study of CD8+CD57+ T cells in acquired aplastic anemia. CDR3 and TCR beta VDJ profiling relied on genomic DNA as the template. TCRdb independently ran MiXCR on the reads; one entry per CDR3 protein. The table lists some 150,000 distinct CDR3 sequences, 41% of them singletons. Sequencing used sorted CD4+, CD8+, or CD8+CD57+ T cells (not recorded which) from PBMCs. These receptors were obtained from a human donor in good health, serving as a control.

Many counts were recorded for this clonotype. V and J are TRBV6-9 and TRBJ2-1; 11 bases are a match to TRBD2. The CDR3 covers 19 residues. Germline lookup yields CDR1 MNHGY and CDR2 SVAAGI. The V segment lost 5 bases and the J segment 4 bases; nucleotides outside the gene matches: 16. CDR3 amino acids: CASSHRLAGYVFVYNEQFF. CDR3 coding DNA: TGTGCCAGCAGTCATAGACTAGCGGGGTACGTTTTTGTTTACAATGAGCAGTTCTTC.

The gene calls are TRBV19 and TRBJ2-7, with a weak D call TRBD1 (6 bases). Trimming stripped 3 bases from V and 1 base from J, with 10 bases between. CDR1 and CDR2 from the germline V gene are LNHDA and SQIVND (reference sequence). The CDR3 totals 14 residues. In DNA, the CDR3 is TGTGCCAGTAGTATCAGGACAGAATCCTACGAGCAGTACTTC. It yields the protein CASSIRTESYEQYF.

V is TRBV5-4 and J is TRBJ1-6; TRBD1 agrees at 8 bases. This CDR3 contains 16 residues. With 4 bases clipped from V and 9 bases from J, the junction kept 12 bases outside the gene matches. The germline CDR1 and CDR2 sequences are SGHNT and YYREEE (reference sequence). CDR3 in amino acids: CASSINRGTEGSPLHF. As DNA, the CDR3 is TGTGCCAGCAGCATCAACAGGGGGACGGAAGGTTCACCCCTCCACTTT.

In this sample, this clonotype turned up many times. The chain recombines TRBV5-1 with TRBJ2-2; D remains ambiguous. This CDR3 has 15 residues. The ends were cut back, 2 bases at V and 5 bases at J, with 13 bases in the middle. Germline assignment: CDR1 SGHRS and CDR2 YFSETQ. The CDR3, as DNA: TGCGCCAGCAGCTTAGGTGGTAAAGTTACCGGGGAGCTGTTTTTT. This translates into CASSLGGKVTGELFF.

This clonotype was seen at least ten times. The rearrangement uses TRBV12-3 or TRBV12-4 and TRBJ1-5; no reliable D call. The CDR3 consists of 13 residues. V was trimmed by 3 bases and J by 7 bases, leaving 10 bases between them. The CDR3 region is CASSLDGQQPQHF. CDR3 in DNA: TGTGCCAGCAGTTTGGACGGTCAACAGCCCCAGCATTTT.

This clonotype has only a few counts. This chain connects TRBV29-1 to TRBJ2-7, with 9 bases matching TRBD1. This CDR3 has 15 residues. J lost 3 bases, V lost 4 bases, and 10 bases had no gene match. Germline V CDR1 and CDR2: SQVTM, ANQGSEA. Here the CDR3 reads CSVAGDGQGYYEQYF. The CDR3 nucleotides read TGCAGCGTTGCGGGGGATGGACAGGGGTACTACGAGCAGTACTTC.

In this sample, this clonotype turned up many times. The chain uses TRBV7-9 and TRBJ2-2; a weak D match, TRBD2 (6 bases). Trimming shortened V by 5 bases and J by 0 bases, and 10 bases separated the two germline ends. Germline values: CDR1 SEHNR, CDR2 FQNEAQ (reference sequence). The CDR3 runs to 15 residues. CDR3 bases: TGTGCCAGCAGCCGTAGCGGAGCGAACACCGGGGAGCTGTTTTTT. Amino acid sequence: CASSRSGANTGELFF.

V and J are TRBV10-3 and TRBJ1-1; tentatively, D is TRBD1 (6 bases). This CDR3 is 14 amino acids long. Trimming cost V 10 bases and J 3 bases, with 18 bases left between them. CDR1 is ENHRY, CDR2 SYGVKD, per germline. The CDR3 sequence: CATGQGRWDTEAFF. The CDR3 nucleotides read TGTGCCACGGGGCAGGGGAGATGGGACACTGAAGCTTTCTTT.